This T cell receptor (beta chain) was observed in a study of blood T cell repertoires in COVID-19. This clone has a single count. This CDR3 spans 14 amino acids. Trimming took off 2 bases at V and 9 bases at J, with 15 bases between the two ends. Germline V gene sequence: CDR1 KGHDR, CDR2 SFDVKD. Produced via immunoSEQ multiplex PCR; TCRdb's table is partial and in-frame only. The data contain about 170,000 clones, around 89% of them singletons. The sequencing sample was made of peripheral blood. The V and J genes are TRBV24-1 and TRBJ2-5; maybe TRBD2 (5 bases). This receptor was identified in a man in his 60s with acute or convalescent COVID-19. This chain's CDR3 is CATSDSKAVQSQYF. In DNA form, the CDR3 reads TGTGCCACCAGTGATTCTAAAGCGGTCCAGTCCCAGTACTTC.